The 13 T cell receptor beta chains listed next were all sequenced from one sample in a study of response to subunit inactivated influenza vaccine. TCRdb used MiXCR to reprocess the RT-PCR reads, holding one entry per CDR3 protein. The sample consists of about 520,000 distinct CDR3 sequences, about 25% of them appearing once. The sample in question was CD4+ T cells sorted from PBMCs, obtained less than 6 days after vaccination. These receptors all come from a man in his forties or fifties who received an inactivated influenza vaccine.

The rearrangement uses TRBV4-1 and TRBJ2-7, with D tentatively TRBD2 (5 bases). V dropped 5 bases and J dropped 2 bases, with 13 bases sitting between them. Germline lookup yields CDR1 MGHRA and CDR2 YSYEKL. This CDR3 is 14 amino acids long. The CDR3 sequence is CASSYPGSTYEQYF. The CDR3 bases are TGCGCCAGCAGCTACCCGGGGTCTACCTACGAGCAGTACTTC.

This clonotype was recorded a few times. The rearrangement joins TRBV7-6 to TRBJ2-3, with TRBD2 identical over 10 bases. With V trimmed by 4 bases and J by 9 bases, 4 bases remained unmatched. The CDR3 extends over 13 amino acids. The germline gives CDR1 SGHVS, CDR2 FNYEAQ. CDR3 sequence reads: CASSSVTSGTQYF. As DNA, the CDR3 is TGTGCCAGCAGCTCAGTGACTAGCGGGACGCAGTATTTT.

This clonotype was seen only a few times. The chain's CDR3 is CASSGDMDGETQYF. CDR3 nucleotides: TGTGCCAGCAGTGGGGACATGGATGGGGAGACCCAGTACTTC. The genes are TRBV12-3 or TRBV12-4 and TRBJ2-5; TRBD1 is a possible D gene (6 bases). This CDR3 spans 14 amino acids. Deletions cut 5 bases from V and 5 bases from J, with 15 bases between.

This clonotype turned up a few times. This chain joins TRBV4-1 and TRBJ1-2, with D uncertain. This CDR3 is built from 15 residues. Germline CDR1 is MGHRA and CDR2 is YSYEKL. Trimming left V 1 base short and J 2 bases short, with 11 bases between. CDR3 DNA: TGCGCCAGCAGCCAAGGGGTAGATCGCAACTATGGCTACACCTTC. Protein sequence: CASSQGVDRNYGYTF.

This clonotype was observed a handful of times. The CDR3: CASSLGQFYEQYF. For the CDR3, the DNA is TGTGCCAGCAGTTTAGGCCAGTTCTACGAGCAGTACTTC. The V gene is TRBV12-3 or TRBV12-4, the J gene TRBJ2-7; D is uncertain. Trimming stripped 1 base from V and 3 bases from J, with 7 bases between. CDR3 length: 13 residues.

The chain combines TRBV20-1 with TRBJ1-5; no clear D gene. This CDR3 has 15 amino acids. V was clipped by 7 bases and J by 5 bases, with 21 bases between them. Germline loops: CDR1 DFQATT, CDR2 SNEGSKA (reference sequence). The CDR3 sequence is CSVTDEGLHDQPQHF. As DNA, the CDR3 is TGCAGTGTCACAGATGAAGGGCTCCATGATCAGCCCCAGCATTTT.

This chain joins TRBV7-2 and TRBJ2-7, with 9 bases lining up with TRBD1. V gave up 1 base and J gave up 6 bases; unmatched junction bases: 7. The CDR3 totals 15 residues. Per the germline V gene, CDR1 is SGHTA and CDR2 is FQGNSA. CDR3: CASSLVTGGVAEQYF. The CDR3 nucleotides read TGTGCCAGCAGCTTAGTTACAGGGGGCGTAGCCGAGCAGTACTTC.

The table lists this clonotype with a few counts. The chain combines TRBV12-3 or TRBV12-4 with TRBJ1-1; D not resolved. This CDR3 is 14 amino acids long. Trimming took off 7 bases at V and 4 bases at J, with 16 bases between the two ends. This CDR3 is CASNYFGGSTEAFF. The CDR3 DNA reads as TGTGCCAGCAACTACTTTGGCGGGAGCACTGAAGCTTTCTTT.

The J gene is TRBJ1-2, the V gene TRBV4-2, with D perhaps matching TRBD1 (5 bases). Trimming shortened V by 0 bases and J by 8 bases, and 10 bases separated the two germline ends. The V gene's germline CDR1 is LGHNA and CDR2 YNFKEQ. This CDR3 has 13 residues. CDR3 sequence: CASSQEKQGGYTF. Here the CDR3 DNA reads TGTGCCAGCAGCCAAGAGAAGCAGGGAGGCTACACCTTC.

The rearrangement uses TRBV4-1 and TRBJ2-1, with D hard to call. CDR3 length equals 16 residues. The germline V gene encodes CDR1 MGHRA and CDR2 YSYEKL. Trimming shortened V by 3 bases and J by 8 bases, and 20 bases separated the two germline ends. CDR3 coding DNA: TGCGCCAGCAGCCACCCAATGAGGATACCCAACCATGAGCAGTTCTTC. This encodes CASSHPMRIPNHEQFF.

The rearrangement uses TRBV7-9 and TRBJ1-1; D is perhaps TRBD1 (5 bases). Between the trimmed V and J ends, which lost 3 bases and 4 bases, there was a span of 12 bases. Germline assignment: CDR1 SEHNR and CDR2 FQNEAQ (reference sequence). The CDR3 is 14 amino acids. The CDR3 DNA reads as TGTGCCAGCAGCTTCTCCGGGGCCTCCACTGAAGCTTTCTTT. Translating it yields CASSFSGASTEAFF.

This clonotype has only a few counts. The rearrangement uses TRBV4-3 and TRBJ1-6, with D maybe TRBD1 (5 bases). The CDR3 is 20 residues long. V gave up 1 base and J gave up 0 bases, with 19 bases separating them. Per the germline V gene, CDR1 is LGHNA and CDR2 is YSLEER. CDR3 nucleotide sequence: TGCGCCAGCAGCCAAGCCCCCGACAGCAGATTAAGCTCCTATAATTCACCCCTCCACTTT. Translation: CASSQAPDSRLSSYNSPLHF.

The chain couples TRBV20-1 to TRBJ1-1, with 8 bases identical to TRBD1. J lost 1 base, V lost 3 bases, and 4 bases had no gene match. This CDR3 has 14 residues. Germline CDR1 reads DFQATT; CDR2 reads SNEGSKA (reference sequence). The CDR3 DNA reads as TGCAGTGCTAGCCTGGGACAGGCGAACACTGAAGCTTTCTTT. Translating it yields CSASLGQANTEAFF.